This TCR beta chain was sequenced during a study of preoperative IRX-2 immunotherapy in early breast cancer. Here immunoSEQ multiplex PCR was the method, and the copy in TCRdb shows in-frame clones only, minus some. The sample comprises tens of thousands of clones, around 89% of which are singletons, and approximately 9% rests with the top ten. Treatment defined: preoperative locoregional IRX-2 cytokine immunotherapy. Preoperative locoregional IRX-2 cytokine immunotherapy was tested in the phase Ib source study. This TCR came from a human donor with breast cancer. Specimen collection occurred from a patient treated with IRX-2 immunotherapy.

CDR3 sequence reads: CASSPGFRPDGETQYF. The CDR3 bases are TGTGCCAGCAGTCCGGGATTTCGGCCCGACGGAGAGACCCAGTACTTC. The rearrangement links TRBV28 to TRBJ2-5; weak D call: TRBD2 (5 bases). The germline V and J ends were trimmed by 5 bases and 4 bases, with 20 bases remaining between them. The CDR3 is 16 amino acids. Germline CDR1 reads MDHEN; CDR2 reads SYDVKM.